The rows below give T cell receptor beta chains drawn from one sample of a study of shared clonotypes between healthy human individuals. The method was immunoSEQ multiplex PCR; TCRdb's version includes in-frame clones alone and lacks a portion of them. The sample consists of over a million clones, about 80% of them appearing once. The sample consisted of memory CD4+ T cells from PBMCs. Receptors originate from a man between 18 and 29 years old in good health. Some clones in this sample may be carry-over from other donors' samples. The CDR3 runs from the conserved cysteine through the conserved F or W. The D gene is left open where the match is weak. Clone size appears in some rows only: once, few, many, or a class for an expanded clone.

>NA|few|TRBV27|TRBJ1-4
CASRVLGRGDEKLFF
TGTGCCAGCAGGGTTCTGGGCAGGGGAGATGAAAAACTGTTTTTT
>NA|NA|TRBV5-1|TRBJ2-1
CASSRDYNEQFF
TGCGCCAGCAGCCGGGACTACAATGAGCAGTTCTTC
>NA|NA|TRBV4-2|TRBJ1-5
CASSLREVGQPQHF
TGTGCCAGCAGCCTCCGCGAGGTGGGGCAGCCCCAGCATTTT
>NA|NA|TRBV5-1|TRBJ2-1
CASSLEPGINEQFF
TGCGCCAGCAGCTTGGAACCGGGTATAAATGAGCAGTTCTTC
>TRBD1|NA|TRBV28|TRBJ2-7
CASSRGTGPYEQYF
TGTGCCAGCAGTCGCGGGACAGGGCCCTACGAGCAGTACTTC
>NA|NA|TRBV7-2|TRBJ1-2
CASRVDTNYGYTF
TGTGCCAGCAGGGTGGACACTAACTATGGCTACACCTTC
>TRBD1|NA|TRBV7-2|TRBJ1-1
CASSTKTGANTEAFF
TGTGCCAGCAGCACTAAGACAGGGGCGAACACTGAAGCTTTCTTT
>NA|NA|TRBV7-9|TRBJ1-2
CASSQNVKPIYGYTF
TGTGCCAGCAGCCAAAACGTAAAACCCATCTATGGCTACACCTTC
>NA|once|TRBV14|TRBJ2-7
CARTLKPRATTYEQYF
TGTGCCAGAACTTTAAAGCCAAGGGCCACCACCTACGAGCAGTACTTC
>TRBD1|NA|TRBV25-1|TRBJ2-3
CASRGTGGTDTQYF
TGTGCCAGCAGAGGGACAGGGGGTACAGATACGCAGTATTTT
>TRBD1|NA|TRBV28|TRBJ2-7
CASSSLTGGTSYEQYF
TGTGCCAGCAGTTCCTTAACAGGGGGCACCTCCTACGAGCAGTACTTC
>NA|NA|TRBV29-1|TRBJ1-3
CSGSSPGNTIYF
TGCAGCGGTTCCTCCCCCGGAAACACCATATATTTT
>TRBD2|NA|TRBV7-9|TRBJ2-1
CASSPGLGIYNEQFF
TGTGCCAGCAGCCCGGGACTAGGTATCTACAATGAGCAGTTCTTC
>TRBD1|NA|TRBV11-2|TRBJ1-4
CASSSPIRGHEKLFF
TGTGCCAGCAGCTCGCCCATAAGGGGGCATGAAAAACTGTTTTTT
>TRBD2|NA|TRBV7-3|TRBJ2-5
CASSLTSGRGETQYF
TGTGCCAGCAGCTTAACTAGCGGGAGGGGAGAGACCCAGTACTTC
>NA|NA|TRBV7-9|TRBJ1-2
CASSRDVAVVF
TGTGCCAGCAGCCGAGATGTGGCGGTGGTATTC
>NA|few|TRBV20-1|TRBJ2-1
CSAARENEQFF
TGCAGTGCGGCCCGGGAGAATGAGCAGTTCTTC
>NA|NA|TRBV2|TRBJ2-5
CASSKNTHQETQYF
TGTGCCAGCAGTAAAAACACCCACCAAGAGACCCAGTACTTC
>NA|NA|TRBV7-2|TRBJ2-4
CASSLAGRGVWNIQYF
TGTGCCAGCAGCTTAGCGGGTAGGGGCGTTTGGAACATTCAGTACTTC
>NA|few|TRBV5-1|TRBJ1-1
CASSLEGGMNTEAFF
TGCGCCAGCAGCTTGGAAGGGGGGATGAACACTGAAGCTTTCTTT
>NA|NA|TRBV28|TRBJ2-5
CASPWRDRKQETQYF
TGTGCCAGCCCATGGCGGGACAGAAAACAAGAGACCCAGTACTTC
>TRBD2|NA|TRBV9|TRBJ2-5
CASSVSSGRQETQYF
TGTGCCAGCAGCGTGTCTAGCGGGAGACAAGAGACCCAGTACTTC
>TRBD2|NA|TRBV5-6|TRBJ2-1
CASSSSGGFGEQFF
TGTGCCAGCAGCTCTAGCGGAGGTTTCGGTGAGCAGTTCTTC
>TRBD2|few|TRBV18|TRBJ2-1
CASSPGTSGRYEQFF
TGTGCCAGCTCTCCCGGGACTAGCGGGAGATATGAGCAGTTCTTC
>NA|NA|TRBV5-1|TRBJ1-4
CASSPTPNRDEKLFF
TGCGCCAGCAGCCCGACCCCGAATAGGGATGAAAAACTGTTTTTT
>NA|NA|TRBV12-5|TRBJ1-1
CASGPGTFENTEAFF
TGTGCTAGTGGACCAGGGACATTTGAGAACACTGAAGCTTTCTTT
>NA|NA|TRBV15|TRBJ2-3
CATSSGIFRETKYF
TGTGCCACCAGCAGCGGGATATTCCGGGAAACGAAGTATTTT
>NA|many|TRBV25-1|TRBJ2-5
CASSEYDSGRKETQYF
TGTGCCAGCAGTGAATACGACTCTGGCAGAAAAGAGACCCAGTACTTC
>NA|NA|TRBV21-1|TRBJ2-2
CASSKGPLGATNTGELFF
TGTGCCAGCAGCAAAGGCCCCTTGGGGGCCACGAACACCGGGGAGCTGTTTTTT
>NA|NA|TRBV25-1|TRBJ1-2
CASSEYSGVHGYTF
TGTGCCAGCAGTGAATATAGTGGGGTCCATGGCTACACCTTC
>NA|few|TRBV30|TRBJ1-2
CAWSGQGYGYTF
TGTGCCTGGAGTGGCCAAGGCTATGGCTACACCTTC
>TRBD1|NA|TRBV6-5|TRBJ1-5
CASSYSQGAGQPQHF
TGTGCCAGCAGTTACTCCCAGGGGGCCGGACAGCCCCAGCATTTT
>NA|NA|TRBV5-1|TRBJ2-7
CASSREGQNYEQYF
TGCGCCAGCAGCCGGGAGGGACAGAACTACGAGCAGTACTTC
>NA|many|TRBV28|TRBJ2-7
CASSLFRRGRGESYEQYF
TGTGCCAGCAGTTTATTCCGGAGGGGCAGGGGGGAGTCCTACGAGCAGTACTTC
>NA|NA|TRBV5-1|TRBJ2-7
CASKTLGGASPVEQYF
TGCGCCAGCAAGACCCTGGGGGGAGCCTCCCCGGTCGAGCAGTACTTC
>TRBD1|NA|TRBV27|TRBJ2-7
CASSLSRYGQENYF
TGTGCCAGCAGTTTATCTCGTTATGGACAGGAAAATTACTTC
>NA|NA|TRBV20-1|TRBJ2-1
CSASNYNEQFF
TGCAGTGCTTCGAACTACAATGAGCAGTTCTTC